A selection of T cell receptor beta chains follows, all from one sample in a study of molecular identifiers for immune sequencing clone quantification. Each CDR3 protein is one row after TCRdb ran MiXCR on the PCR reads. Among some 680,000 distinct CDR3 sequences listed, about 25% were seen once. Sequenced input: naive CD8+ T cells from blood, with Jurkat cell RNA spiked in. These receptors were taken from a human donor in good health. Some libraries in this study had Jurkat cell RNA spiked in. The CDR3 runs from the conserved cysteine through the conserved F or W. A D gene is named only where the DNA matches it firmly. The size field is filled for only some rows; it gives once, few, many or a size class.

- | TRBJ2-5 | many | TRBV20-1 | TGCAGTGCTAGAGCCACAGGGAGGGCCTTGGTACCAGAGACCCAGTACTTC | CSARATGRALVPETQYF
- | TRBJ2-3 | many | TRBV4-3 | TGCGCCAGCAGCCAAGATGTACAGGGAACGGTAGATACGCAGTATTTT | CASSQDVQGTVDTQYF
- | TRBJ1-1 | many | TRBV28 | TGTGCCAGCAGTTCCCCCCCAGGGTTCACTGAAGCTTTCTTT | CASSSPPGFTEAFF
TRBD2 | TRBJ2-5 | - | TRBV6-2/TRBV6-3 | TGTGCCAGCAGTTACTCGATTGGACTAGCGGGTCAAGAGACCCAGTACTTC | CASSYSIGLAGQETQYF
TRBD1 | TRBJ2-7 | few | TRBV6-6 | TGTGCCAGCAAAACCGGGACAGGGCCCTACGAGCAGTACTTC | CASKTGTGPYEQYF
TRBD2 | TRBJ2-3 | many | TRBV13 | TGTGCCAGCAGCCATACTAGCGGGGAATATACTAGCACAGATACGCAGTATTTT | CASSHTSGEYTSTDTQYF
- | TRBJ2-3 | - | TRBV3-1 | TGTGCCAGCAGCCAAGAACTACTTGGGGATACGCAGTATTTT | CASSQELLGDTQYF
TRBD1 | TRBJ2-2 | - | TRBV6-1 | TGTGCCAGCAGTGAATATAGACAGGGGGACACCGGGGAGCTGTTTTTT | CASSEYRQGDTGELFF
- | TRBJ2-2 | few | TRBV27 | TGTGCCAGCAGCGAACCGGGGGCAGGCACCGGGGAGCTGTTTTTT | CASSEPGAGTGELFF
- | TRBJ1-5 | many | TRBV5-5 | TGTGCCAGCAGCACGGACAGTTATAGCAATCAGCCCCAGCATTTT | CASSTDSYSNQPQHF
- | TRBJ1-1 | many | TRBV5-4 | TGTGCCACCGGGAGGAAGGACAGGAACACTGAAGCTTTCTTT | CATGRKDRNTEAFF
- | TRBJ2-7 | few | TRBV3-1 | TGTGCCAGCAGCCCTAGACCGATTCGAAATCATAAGACCTACGAGCAGTACTTC | CASSPRPIRNHKTYEQYF
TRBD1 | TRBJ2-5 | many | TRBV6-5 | TGTGCCAGCAGCTTGGACAGGGGAGGAGAGACCCAGTACTTC | CASSLDRGGETQYF
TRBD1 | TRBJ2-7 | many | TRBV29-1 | TGCAGCGTTGAAGAACAGGGGTCCTACGAGCAGTACTTC | CSVEEQGSYEQYF
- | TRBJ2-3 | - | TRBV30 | TGTGCCTGGAGTGAGGGTCAGAGCACAGATACGCAGTATTTT | CAWSEGQSTDTQYF
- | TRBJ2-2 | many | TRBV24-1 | TGTGCCACCAGTGATTTGACCGAGAACACCGGGGAGCTGTTTTTT | CATSDLTENTGELFF